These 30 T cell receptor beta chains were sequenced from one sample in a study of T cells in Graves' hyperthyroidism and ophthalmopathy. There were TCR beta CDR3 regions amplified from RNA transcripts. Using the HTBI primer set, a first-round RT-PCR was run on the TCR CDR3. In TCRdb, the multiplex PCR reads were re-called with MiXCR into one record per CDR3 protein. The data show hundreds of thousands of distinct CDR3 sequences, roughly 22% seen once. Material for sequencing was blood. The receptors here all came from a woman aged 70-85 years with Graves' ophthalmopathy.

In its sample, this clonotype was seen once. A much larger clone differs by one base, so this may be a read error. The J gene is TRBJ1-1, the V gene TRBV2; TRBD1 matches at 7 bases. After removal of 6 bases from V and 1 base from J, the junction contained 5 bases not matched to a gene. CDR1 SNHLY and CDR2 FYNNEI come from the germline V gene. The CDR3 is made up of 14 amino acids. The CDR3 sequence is CASRKGAENTEAFF. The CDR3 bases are TGTGCCAGCAGAAAGGGGGCAGAGAACACTGAAGCTTTCTTT.

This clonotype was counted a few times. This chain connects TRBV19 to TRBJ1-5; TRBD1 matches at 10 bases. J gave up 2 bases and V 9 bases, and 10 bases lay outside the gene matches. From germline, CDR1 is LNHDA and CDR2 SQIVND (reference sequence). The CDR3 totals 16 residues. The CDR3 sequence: CASVTTGGWGNQPQHF. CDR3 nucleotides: TGTGCCAGCGTTACGACAGGGGGCTGGGGCAATCAGCCCCAGCATTTT.

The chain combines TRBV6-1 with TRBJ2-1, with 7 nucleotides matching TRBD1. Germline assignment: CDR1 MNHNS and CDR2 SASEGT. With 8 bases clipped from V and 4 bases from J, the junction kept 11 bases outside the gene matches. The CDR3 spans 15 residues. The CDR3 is CASLKGAPRYNEQFF. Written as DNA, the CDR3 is TGTGCCAGCTTAAAGGGGGCGCCAAGATACAATGAGCAGTTCTTC.

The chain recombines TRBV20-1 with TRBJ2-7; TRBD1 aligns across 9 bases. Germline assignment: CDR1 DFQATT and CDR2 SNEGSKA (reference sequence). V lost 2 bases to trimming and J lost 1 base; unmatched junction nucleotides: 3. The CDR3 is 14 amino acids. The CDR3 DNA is TGCAGTGCTAGACTTGACAGGGGGTCCTACGAGCAGTACTTC. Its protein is CSARLDRGSYEQYF.

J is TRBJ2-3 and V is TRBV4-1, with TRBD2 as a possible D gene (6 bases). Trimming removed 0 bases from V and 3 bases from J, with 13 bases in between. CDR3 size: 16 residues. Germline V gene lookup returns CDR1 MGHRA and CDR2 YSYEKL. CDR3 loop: CASSQDPREVTDTQYF. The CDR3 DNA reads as TGCGCCAGCAGCCAAGATCCGAGGGAGGTGACAGATACGCAGTATTTT.

The CDR3 sequence: CAISSVAGHNEQFF. CDR3 sequence (DNA): TGTGCCATCAGCTCCGTAGCGGGACACAATGAGCAGTTCTTC. This rearrangement joins TRBV10-3 to TRBJ2-1; 8 nucleotides align to TRBD2. V lost 6 bases, J lost 5 bases, and 6 bases stayed unmatched. The germline V gene encodes CDR1 ENHRY and CDR2 SYGVKD. The length of the CDR3 is 14 residues.

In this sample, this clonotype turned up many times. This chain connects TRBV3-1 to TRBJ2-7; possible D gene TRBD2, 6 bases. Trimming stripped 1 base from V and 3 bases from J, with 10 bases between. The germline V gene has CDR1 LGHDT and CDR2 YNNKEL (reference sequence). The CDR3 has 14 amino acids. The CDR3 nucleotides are TGTGCCAGCAGCCAAGGGGGGACTGGCTACGAGCAGTACTTC. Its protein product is CASSQGGTGYEQYF.

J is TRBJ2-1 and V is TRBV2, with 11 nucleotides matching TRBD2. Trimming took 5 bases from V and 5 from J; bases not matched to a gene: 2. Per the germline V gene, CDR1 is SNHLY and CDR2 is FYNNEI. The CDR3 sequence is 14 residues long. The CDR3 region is CASSHSGRDNEQFF. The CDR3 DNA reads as TGTGCCAGCAGTCATAGCGGGAGGGACAATGAGCAGTTCTTC.

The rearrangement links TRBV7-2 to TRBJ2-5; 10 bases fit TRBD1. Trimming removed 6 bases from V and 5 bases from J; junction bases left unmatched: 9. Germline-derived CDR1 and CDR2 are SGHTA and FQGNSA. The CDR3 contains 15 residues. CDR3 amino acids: CASSSDRGPQETQYF. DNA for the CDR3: TGTGCCAGCAGTTCAGACAGGGGGCCGCAGGAGACCCAGTACTTC.

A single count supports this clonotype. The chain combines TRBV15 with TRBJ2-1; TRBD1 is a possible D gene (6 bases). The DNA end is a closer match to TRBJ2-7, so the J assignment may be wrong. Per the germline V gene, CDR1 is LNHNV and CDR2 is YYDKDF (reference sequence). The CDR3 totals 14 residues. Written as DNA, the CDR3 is TGTGCCACCAGCAGAGGAACAGGGTACGATGAGCAGTACTTC. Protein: CATSRGTGYDEQYF.

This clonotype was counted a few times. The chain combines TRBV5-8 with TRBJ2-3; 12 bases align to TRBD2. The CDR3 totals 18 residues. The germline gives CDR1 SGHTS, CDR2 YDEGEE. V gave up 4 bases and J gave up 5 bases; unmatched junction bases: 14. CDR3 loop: CASSTTGTSGPRVDTQYF. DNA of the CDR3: TGTGCCAGCAGCACCACCGGGACTAGCGGGCCGAGGGTAGATACGCAGTATTTT. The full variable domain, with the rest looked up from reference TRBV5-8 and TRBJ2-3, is EAGVTQSPTHLIKTRGQQATLRCSPISGHTSVYWYQQALGLGLQFLLWYDEGEERNRGNFPPRFSGRQFPNYSSELNVNALELEDSALYLCASSTTGTSGPRVDTQYFGPGTRLTVL.

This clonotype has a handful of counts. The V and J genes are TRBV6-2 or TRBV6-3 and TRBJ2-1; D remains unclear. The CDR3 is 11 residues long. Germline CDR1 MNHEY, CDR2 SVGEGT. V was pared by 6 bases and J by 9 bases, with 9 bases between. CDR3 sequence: CASSNWAEQFF. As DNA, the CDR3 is TGTGCCAGCAGCAACTGGGCTGAGCAGTTCTTC.

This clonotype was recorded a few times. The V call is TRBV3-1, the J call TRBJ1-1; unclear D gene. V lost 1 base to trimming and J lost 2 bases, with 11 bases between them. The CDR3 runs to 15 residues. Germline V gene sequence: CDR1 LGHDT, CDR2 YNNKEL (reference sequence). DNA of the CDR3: TGTGCCAGCAGCCAAGTCCCTACACGAAACACTGAAGCTTTCTTT. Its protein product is CASSQVPTRNTEAFF.

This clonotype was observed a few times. For the CDR3, the DNA is TGTGCCAGCAGTTTGGGCAGGAGAAACACCATATATTTT. Amino acid sequence: CASSLGRRNTIYF. V gene TRBV28 combines with J gene TRBJ1-3, with D hard to call. The CDR3 consists of 13 residues. The V end was cut by 3 bases, the J end by 5 bases, with 8 bases between. CDR1 and CDR2 (germline): MDHEN, SYDVKM. The whole variable domain, remainder taken from reference TRBV28 and TRBJ1-3, is DVKVTQSSRYLVKRTGEKVFLECVQDMDHENMFWYRQDPGLGLRLIYFSYDVKMKEKGDIPEGYSVSREKKERFSLILESASTNQTSMYLCASSLGRRNTIYFGEGSWLTVV.

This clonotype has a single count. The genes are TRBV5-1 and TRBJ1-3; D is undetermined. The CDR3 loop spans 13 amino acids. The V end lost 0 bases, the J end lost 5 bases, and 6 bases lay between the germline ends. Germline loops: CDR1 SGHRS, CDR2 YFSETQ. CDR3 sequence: CASSLDYRNTIYF. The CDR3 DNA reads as TGCGCCAGCAGCTTGGATTATCGAAACACCATATATTTT.

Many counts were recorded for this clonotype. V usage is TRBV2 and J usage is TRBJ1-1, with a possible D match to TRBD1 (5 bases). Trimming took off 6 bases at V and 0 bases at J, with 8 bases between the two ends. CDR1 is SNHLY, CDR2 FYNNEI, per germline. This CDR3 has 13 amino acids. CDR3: CASRRDLNTEAFF. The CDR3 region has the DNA TGTGCCAGCAGGAGGGACCTGAACACTGAAGCTTTCTTT.

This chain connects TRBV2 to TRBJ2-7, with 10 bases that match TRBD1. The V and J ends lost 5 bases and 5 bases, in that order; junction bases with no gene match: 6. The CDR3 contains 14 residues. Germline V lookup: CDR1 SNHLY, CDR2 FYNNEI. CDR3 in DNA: TGTGCCAGCAGTAAGGACAGGGGGAGAAACGAGCAGTACTTC. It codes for CASSKDRGRNEQYF.

This chain's CDR3 is CASSFGQRQTQYF. DNA for the CDR3: TGTGCCAGCAGCTTCGGACAGCGGCAGACCCAGTACTTC. V is TRBV11-2 and J is TRBJ2-5; TRBD1 might be the D (6 bases). V lost 3 bases to trimming and J lost 6 bases, with 11 bases between them. This CDR3 comprises 13 residues. The germline gives CDR1 SGHAT, CDR2 FQNNGV. Supplemented by reference TRBV11-2 and TRBJ2-5, the full variable domain reads EAGVAQSPRYKIIEKRQSVAFWCNPISGHATLYWYQQILGQGPKLLIQFQNNGVVDDSQLPKDRFSAERLKGVDSTLKIQPAKLEDSAVYLCASSFGQRQTQYFGPGTRLLVL.

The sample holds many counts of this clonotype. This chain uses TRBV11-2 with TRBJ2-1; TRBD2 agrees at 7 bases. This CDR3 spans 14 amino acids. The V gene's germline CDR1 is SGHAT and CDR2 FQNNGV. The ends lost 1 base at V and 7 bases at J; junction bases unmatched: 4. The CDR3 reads CASSLAGAGNEQFF. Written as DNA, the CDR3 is TGTGCCAGCAGCTTAGCGGGAGCGGGGAATGAGCAGTTCTTC.

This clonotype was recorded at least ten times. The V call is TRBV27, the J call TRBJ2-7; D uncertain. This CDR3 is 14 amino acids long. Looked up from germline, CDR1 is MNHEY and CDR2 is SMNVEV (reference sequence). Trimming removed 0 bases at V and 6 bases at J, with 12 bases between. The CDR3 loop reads CASSLSGALVEQYF. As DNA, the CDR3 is TGTGCCAGCAGTTTATCGGGCGCCCTCGTCGAGCAGTACTTC.

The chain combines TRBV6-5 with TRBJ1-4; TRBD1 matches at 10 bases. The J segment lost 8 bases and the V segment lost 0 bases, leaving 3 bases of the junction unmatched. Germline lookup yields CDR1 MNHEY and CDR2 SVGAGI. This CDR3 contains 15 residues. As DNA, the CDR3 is TGTGCCAGCAGTTACTCGGGGACAGGGGTAGAAAAACTGTTTTTT. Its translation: CASSYSGTGVEKLFF.

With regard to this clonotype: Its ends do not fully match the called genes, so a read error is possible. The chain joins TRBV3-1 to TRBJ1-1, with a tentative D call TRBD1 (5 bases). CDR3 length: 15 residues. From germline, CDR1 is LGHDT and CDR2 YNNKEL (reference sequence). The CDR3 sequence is CASSPIDSGYTEALF. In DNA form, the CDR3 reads TGTGCCAGCAGCCCCATCGACAGCGGATACACTGAAGCTCTCTTT.

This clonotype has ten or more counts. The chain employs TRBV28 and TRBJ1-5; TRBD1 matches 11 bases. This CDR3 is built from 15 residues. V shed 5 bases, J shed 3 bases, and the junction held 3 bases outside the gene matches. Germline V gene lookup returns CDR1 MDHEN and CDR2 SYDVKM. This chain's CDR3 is CASSGGQGDNQPQHF. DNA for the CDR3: TGTGCCAGCAGTGGGGGACAGGGGGACAATCAGCCCCAGCATTTT.

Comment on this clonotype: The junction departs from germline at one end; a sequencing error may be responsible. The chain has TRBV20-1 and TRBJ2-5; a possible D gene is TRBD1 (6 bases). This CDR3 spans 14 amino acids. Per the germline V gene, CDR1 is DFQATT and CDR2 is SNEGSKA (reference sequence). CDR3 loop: CSTRDVQRGETQYF. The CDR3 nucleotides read TGCAGTACTAGAGATGTACAAAGGGGGGAGACCCAGTACTTC.

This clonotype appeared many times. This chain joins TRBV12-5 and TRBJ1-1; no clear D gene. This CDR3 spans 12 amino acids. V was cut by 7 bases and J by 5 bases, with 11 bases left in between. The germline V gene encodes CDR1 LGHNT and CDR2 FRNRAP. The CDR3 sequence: CASALSATEAFF. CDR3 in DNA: TGTGCTAGTGCCCTAAGTGCGACTGAAGCTTTCTTT.

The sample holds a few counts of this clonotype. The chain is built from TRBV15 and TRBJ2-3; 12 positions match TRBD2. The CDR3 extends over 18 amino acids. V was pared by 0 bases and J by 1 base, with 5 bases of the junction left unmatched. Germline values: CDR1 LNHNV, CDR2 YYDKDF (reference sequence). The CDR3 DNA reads TGTGCCACCAGCAGAGATGTAGCTAGCGGGAGGGGCACAGATACGCAGTATTTT. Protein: CATSRDVASGRGTDTQYF.

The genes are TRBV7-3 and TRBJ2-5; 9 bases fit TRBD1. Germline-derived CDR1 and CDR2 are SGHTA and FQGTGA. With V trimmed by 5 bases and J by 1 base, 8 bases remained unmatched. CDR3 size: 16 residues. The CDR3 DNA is TGTGCCAGCAGCCCTACAGGGACAGGGAGCCAAGAGACCCAGTACTTC. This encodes CASSPTGTGSQETQYF.

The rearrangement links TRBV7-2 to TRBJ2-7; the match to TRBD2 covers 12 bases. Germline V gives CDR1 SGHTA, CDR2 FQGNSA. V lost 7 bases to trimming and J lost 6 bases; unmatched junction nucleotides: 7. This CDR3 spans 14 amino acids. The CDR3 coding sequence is TGTGCCAGCACGAGACTAGCGGGAGTTGGCGAGCAGTACTTC. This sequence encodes CASTRLAGVGEQYF.

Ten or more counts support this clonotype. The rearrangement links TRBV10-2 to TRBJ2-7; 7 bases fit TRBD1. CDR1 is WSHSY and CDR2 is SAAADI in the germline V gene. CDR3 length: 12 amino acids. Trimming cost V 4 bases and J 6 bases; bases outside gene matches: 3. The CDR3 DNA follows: TGCGCCAGCAGTGTTCAGGGGGTCGAGCAGTACTTC. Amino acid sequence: CASSVQGVEQYF.

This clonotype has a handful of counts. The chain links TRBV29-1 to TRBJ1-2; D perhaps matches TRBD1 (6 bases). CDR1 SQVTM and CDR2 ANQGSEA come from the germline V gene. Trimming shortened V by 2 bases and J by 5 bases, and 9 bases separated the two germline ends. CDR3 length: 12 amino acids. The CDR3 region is CSVEPQGYGYTF. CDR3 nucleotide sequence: TGCAGCGTTGAACCACAGGGATATGGCTACACCTTC.